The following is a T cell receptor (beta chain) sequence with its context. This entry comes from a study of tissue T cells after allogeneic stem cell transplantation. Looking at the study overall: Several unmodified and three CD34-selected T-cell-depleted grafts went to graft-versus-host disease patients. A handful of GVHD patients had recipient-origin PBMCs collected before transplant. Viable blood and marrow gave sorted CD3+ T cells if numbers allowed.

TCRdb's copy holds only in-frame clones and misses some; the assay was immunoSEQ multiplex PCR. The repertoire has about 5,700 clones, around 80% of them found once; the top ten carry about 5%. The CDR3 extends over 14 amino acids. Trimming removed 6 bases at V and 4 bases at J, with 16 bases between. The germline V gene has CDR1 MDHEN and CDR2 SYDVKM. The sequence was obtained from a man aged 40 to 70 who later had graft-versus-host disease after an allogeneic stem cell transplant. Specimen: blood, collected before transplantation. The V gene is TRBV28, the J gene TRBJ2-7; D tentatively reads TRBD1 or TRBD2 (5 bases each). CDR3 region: CASSRRAWEYEQYF. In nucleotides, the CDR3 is TGTGCCAGCAGCCGCAGGGCGTGGGAGTACGAGCAGTACTTC.